This is a list of T cell receptor beta chains from one sample in a study of blood T cells in healthy people across ages. TCRdb recomputed calls from the 5' RACE reads with MiXCR, one row per CDR3 protein. This sample yields under 850,000 distinct CDR3 sequences, of which under 40% are seen a single time; under 15% belongs to the top ten. The specimen was blood. The receptors shown here come from a man aged 18 to 29 in good health. The CDR3 runs from the conserved cysteine through the conserved F or W. The D gene is left open where the match is weak. Where a row states a size, it is once, few, many or the class of an expanded clone; other rows omit it.

DNA	CDR3	V	D	J	size
TGTGCCAGCAGGGACACAAAGAGAAGTAGGGACTATGGCTACACCTTC	CASRDTKRSRDYGYTF	TRBV2	.	TRBJ1-2	few
TGTGCCAGCAGCTTAGGAACTAGGGTCGAGACCCAGTACTTC	CASSLGTRVETQYF	TRBV7-6	.	TRBJ2-5	.
TGTGCCAGCTATCGGACAGGGGGAGAGACCCAGTACTTC	CASYRTGGETQYF	TRBV6-1	TRBD1	TRBJ2-5	.
TGTGCCAGCAGTTTTCGTATGGGCAGGGGCAGCACTGAAGCTTTCTTT	CASSFRMGRGSTEAFF	TRBV6-2/TRBV6-3	.	TRBJ1-1	.
TGTGCCAGCAGCGTAGGTAGCGGGGGTGACAATGAGCAGTACTTC	CASSVGSGGDNEQYF	TRBV9	TRBD2	TRBJ2-5	few
TGTGCCAGCAGTTCCCCGGACAGGGCGTACCAAGAGACCCAGTACTTC	CASSSPDRAYQETQYF	TRBV12-3/TRBV12-4	TRBD1	TRBJ2-5	many
TGTGCCAGCAGCTTAGGGGGACAGGTAGCCTACGAGCAGTACTTC	CASSLGGQVAYEQYF	TRBV7-2	TRBD1	TRBJ2-7	.
TGTGCCAGCAGCCCTCGGACAGGGTCAGATACGCAGTATTTT	CASSPRTGSDTQYF	TRBV25-1	TRBD1	TRBJ2-3	.
TGTGCCAGCCCATCCGGGACTTGCGGCTACACCTTC	CASPSGTCGYTF	TRBV7-6	.	TRBJ1-2	.
TGTGCCAGCAGCCAGATCGGGGGGGCCTTGGAGACCCAGTACTTC	CASSQIGGALETQYF	TRBV3-1	TRBD2	TRBJ2-5	.
TGTGCCAGCAGTTACGGTGGACGAAGGTACGAGCAGTACTTC	CASSYGGRRYEQYF	TRBV6-2/TRBV6-3	.	TRBJ2-7	.
TGTGCCAGCAGCCCTACGAGCAGCTCTGGGGCCAACGTCCTGACTTTC	CASSPTSSSGANVLTF	TRBV5-5	.	TRBJ2-6	few
TGCAGTGCTAGAGCCCCGGGAAGGGTTGGTTTATCCTATAATTCACCCCTCCACTTT	CSARAPGRVGLSYNSPLHF	TRBV20-1	.	TRBJ1-6	few
TGCAGTGCTAGAGATGTGGGTGGTAGAGAAAACTATGGCTACACCTTC	CSARDVGGRENYGYTF	TRBV20-1	.	TRBJ1-2	.
TGTGCCAGCAGGATGAGTGGGCAGCGGAACACTGAAGCTTTCTTT	CASRMSGQRNTEAFF	TRBV12-3/TRBV12-4	.	TRBJ1-1	.
TGCGCCAGCAGCATCATCTCGAAGTGGCAAAGCAATCAGCCCCAGCATTTT	CASSIISKWQSNQPQHF	TRBV5-1	.	TRBJ1-5	.
TGTGCCAGCAGTTACGCTCTGGCAGGCAATCAGCCCCAGCATTTT	CASSYALAGNQPQHF	TRBV6-6	.	TRBJ1-5	few
TGTGCCAGCAGCGCAAAAGGGACTGGTGGCTACACCTTC	CASSAKGTGGYTF	TRBV12-3/TRBV12-4	.	TRBJ1-2	.
TGTGCCAGCAGCTTGGAGAGGGGTCTTGGGACAGATACGCAGTATTTT	CASSLERGLGTDTQYF	TRBV5-5	.	TRBJ2-3	.
TGCAGTGCTGCCCCGGGACACCCCTACGAGCAGTTCTTC	CSAAPGHPYEQFF	TRBV20-1	.	TRBJ2-1	.
TGTGCCAGCAGACCCGGGACAGGGTACACCGGGGAGCTGTTTTTT	CASRPGTGYTGELFF	TRBV2	TRBD1	TRBJ2-2	few
TGTGCCAGCAGCTTAGCGGAGGAAGAGACCCAGTACTTC	CASSLAEEETQYF	TRBV7-6	.	TRBJ2-5	many
TGTGCCAGCAGTTTAGGAGGGCCCGGGAATTCACCCCTCCACTTT	CASSLGGPGNSPLHF	TRBV12-3/TRBV12-4	.	TRBJ1-6	.
TGCGCCAGCAGCCAAGACAGGGGAGAGGGTCAGCCCCAGCATTTT	CASSQDRGEGQPQHF	TRBV4-1	.	TRBJ1-5	.
TGCGCCAGCAGCCTGAGAGACACTGAAGCTTTCTTT	CASSLRDTEAFF	TRBV5-1	.	TRBJ1-1	many
TGTGCCAGCAGTCGGACAGGGGCTGAAGCTTTCTTT	CASSRTGAEAFF	TRBV6-5	TRBD1	TRBJ1-1	few